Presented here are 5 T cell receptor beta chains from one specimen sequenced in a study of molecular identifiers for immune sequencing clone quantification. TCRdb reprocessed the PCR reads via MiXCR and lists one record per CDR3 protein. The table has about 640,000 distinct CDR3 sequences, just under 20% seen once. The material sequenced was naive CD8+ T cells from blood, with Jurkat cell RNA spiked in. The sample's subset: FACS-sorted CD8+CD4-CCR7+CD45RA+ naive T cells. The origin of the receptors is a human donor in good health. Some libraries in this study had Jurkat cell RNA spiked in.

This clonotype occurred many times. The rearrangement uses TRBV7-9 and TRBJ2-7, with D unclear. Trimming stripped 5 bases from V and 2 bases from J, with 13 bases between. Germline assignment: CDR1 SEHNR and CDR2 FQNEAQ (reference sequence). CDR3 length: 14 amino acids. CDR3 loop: CASSPDDGPYEQYF. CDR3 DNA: TGTGCCAGCAGCCCCGATGATGGACCCTACGAGCAGTACTTC.

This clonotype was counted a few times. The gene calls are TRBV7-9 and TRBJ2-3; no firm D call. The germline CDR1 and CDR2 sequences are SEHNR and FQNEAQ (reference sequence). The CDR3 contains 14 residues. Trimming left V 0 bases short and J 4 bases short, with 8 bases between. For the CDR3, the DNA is TGTGCCAGCAGCTTAGCTTCTTCTCCAGATACGCAGTATTTT. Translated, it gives CASSLASSPDTQYF.

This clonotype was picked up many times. The CDR3 loop is CASSEAPSAGGYTDTQYF. The CDR3 DNA sequence: TGTGCCAGCAGTGAAGCCCCCAGTGCGGGGGGATACACAGATACGCAGTATTTT. The genes are TRBV2 and TRBJ2-3; 8 positions agree with TRBD2. CDR3 size: 18 residues. CDR1 is SNHLY, CDR2 FYNNEI, per germline. Germline trimming cut 0 bases from V and 2 bases from J; bases unmatched to any gene: 10.

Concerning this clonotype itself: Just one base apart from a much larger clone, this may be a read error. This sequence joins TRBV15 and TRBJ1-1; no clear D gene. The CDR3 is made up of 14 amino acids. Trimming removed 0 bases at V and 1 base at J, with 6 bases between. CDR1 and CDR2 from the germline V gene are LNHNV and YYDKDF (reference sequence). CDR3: CATSRENRNTEAFF. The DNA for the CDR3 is TGTGCCACCAGCAGAGAAAACAGGAACACTGAAGCTTTCTTT.

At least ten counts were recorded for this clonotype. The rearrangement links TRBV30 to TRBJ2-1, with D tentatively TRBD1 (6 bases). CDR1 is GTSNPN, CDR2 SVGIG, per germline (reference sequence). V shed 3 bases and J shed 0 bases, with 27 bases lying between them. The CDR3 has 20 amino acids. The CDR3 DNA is TGTGCCTGGAGCGGCGACGGACAGTCAGGAGCGGCAAGCTCCTACAATGAGCAGTTCTTC. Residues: CAWSGDGQSGAASSYNEQFF.